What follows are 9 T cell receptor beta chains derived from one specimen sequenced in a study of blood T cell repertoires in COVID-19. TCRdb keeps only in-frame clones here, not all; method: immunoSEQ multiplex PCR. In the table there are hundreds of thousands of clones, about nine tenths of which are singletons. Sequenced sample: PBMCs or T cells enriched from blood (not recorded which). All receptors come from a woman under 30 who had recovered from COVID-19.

The CDR3 nucleotides are TGTGCCACCGACAGGGATCGACGAGAGACCCAGTACTTC. Protein sequence: CATDRDRRETQYF. The chain has TRBV6-5 and TRBJ2-5, with TRBD1 matching over 7 bases. Germline V lookup: CDR1 MNHEY, CDR2 SVGAGI. V trimming: 10 bases; J trimming: 4 bases; junction bases outside the gene matches: 9. The length of the CDR3 is 13 residues.

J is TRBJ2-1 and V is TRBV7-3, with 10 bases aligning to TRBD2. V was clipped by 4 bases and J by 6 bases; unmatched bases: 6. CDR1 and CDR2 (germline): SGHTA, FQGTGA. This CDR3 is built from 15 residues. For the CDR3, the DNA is TGTGCCAGCAGCTCGGCCGGGACTAGCGCCAATGAGCAGTTCTTC. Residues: CASSSAGTSANEQFF.

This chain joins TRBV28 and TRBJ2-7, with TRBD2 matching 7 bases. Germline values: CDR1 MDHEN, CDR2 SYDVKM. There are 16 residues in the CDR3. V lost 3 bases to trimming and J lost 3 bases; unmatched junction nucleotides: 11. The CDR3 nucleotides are TGTGCCAGCAGTTTCCCAGGTGCGGGAGCTCACTACGAGCAGTACTTC. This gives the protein CASSFPGAGAHYEQYF. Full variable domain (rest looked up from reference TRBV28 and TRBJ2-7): DVKVTQSSRYLVKRTGEKVFLECVQDMDHENMFWYRQDPGLGLRLIYFSYDVKMKEKGDIPEGYSVSREKKERFSLILESASTNQTSMYLCASSFPGAGAHYEQYFGPGTRLTVT.

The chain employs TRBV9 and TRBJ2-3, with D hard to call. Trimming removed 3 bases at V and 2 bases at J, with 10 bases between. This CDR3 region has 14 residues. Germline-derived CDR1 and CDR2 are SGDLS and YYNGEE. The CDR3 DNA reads TGTGCCAGCAGCGGACTCCAGCCCACAGATACGCAGTATTTT. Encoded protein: CASSGLQPTDTQYF. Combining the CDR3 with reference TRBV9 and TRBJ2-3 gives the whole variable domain DSGVTQTPKHLITATGQRVTLRCSPRSGDLSVYWYQQSLDQGLQFLIQYYNGEERAKGNILERFSAQQFPDLHSELNLSSLELGDSALYFCASSGLQPTDTQYFGPGTRLTVL.

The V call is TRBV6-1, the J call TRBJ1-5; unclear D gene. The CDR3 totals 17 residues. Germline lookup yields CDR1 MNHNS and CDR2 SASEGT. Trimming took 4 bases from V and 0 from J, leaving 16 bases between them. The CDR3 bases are TGTGCCAGCAGTGCACCAGACATATCCTATAGCAATCAGCCCCAGCATTTT. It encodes CASSAPDISYSNQPQHF.

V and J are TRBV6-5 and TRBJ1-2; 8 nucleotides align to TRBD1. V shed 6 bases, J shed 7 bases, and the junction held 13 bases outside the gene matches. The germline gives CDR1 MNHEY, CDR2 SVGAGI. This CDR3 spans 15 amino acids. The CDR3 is CASSRLGQGSSGYTF. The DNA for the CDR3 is TGTGCCAGCAGCAGACTTGGACAGGGTTCATCTGGCTACACCTTC.

The CDR3, as DNA: TGTGCCAGCAGCGTAGGGAGGACAGGGGACTACGAGCAGTACTTC. This encodes CASSVGRTGDYEQYF. The V and J genes are TRBV11-3 and TRBJ2-7; 9 nucleotides match TRBD1. Trimming cost V 5 bases and J 3 bases; bases outside gene matches: 8. The CDR3 sequence is 15 residues long. The germline V gene encodes CDR1 SGHNT and CDR2 YENEEA.

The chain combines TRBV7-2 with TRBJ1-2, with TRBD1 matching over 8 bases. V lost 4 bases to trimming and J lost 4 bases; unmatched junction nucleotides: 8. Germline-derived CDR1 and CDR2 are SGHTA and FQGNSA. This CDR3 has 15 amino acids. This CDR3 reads CASSSGTGDPYGYTF. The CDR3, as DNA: TGTGCCAGCAGCTCAGGGACAGGCGACCCCTATGGCTACACCTTC.

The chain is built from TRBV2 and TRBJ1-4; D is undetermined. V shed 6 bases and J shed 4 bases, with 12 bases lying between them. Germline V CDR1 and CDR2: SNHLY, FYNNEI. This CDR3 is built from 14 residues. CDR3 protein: CASRSRVFNEKLFF. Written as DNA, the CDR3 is TGTGCCAGCAGGAGTCGGGTTTTTAATGAAAAACTGTTTTTT.